This T cell receptor beta chain was retrieved from a study of vaccination and CD4 T cells after COVID-19. A word on this clonotype: Antigen specificity is unknown.

Treatment in this sample: roughly 11-day PBMC culture with coronavirus spike peptide pools or control peptides (ViraFEST assay). Cultured CD4+ T-cell DNA underwent Oncomine TCR Beta short-read sequencing. Via MiXCR, TCRdb re-called the PCR reads, giving one row per CDR3 protein. There are approximately 19,000 distinct CDR3 sequences in the sample; approximately 48% occur only once, and 2% to 3% lies in the top ten. This receptor was obtained from a human donor who had recovered from COVID-19. Sequenced here: CD4+ T cells from blood, cultured in vitro, sampled after SARS-CoV-2 vaccination.

The chain's CDR3 is CASRTQGYTEAFF. CDR3 bases: TGCGCCAGCAGGACCCAGGGGTACACTGAAGCTTTCTTT. The V call is TRBV5-1, the J call TRBJ1-1; perhaps TRBD1 as D (6 bases). Trimming cost V 5 bases and J 3 bases, with 11 bases left between them. CDR1 and CDR2 (germline): SGHRS, YFSETQ. CDR3 length equals 13 residues.